This section outlines one TCR beta chain sequence together with its context. The same CDR3 can be traced to other DNA sequences in this sample. Data came from immunoSEQ multiplex PCR; TCRdb stores just in-frame clones and leaves some out. The sample includes a few million clones, 80% to 95% of them seen just once. The data belong to a study of shared clonotypes between healthy human individuals. CDR1 and CDR2 (germline): MNHNS, SASEGT. V was trimmed by 1 base and J by 6 bases, leaving 7 bases between them. The CDR3 has 13 amino acids. V gene TRBV6-1 combines with J gene TRBJ1-5, with D unresolved. Sequencing was performed on naive CD4+ T cells from PBMCs. Subset given: CD45RA+ positively selected. This clonotype originated in a man younger than 35 in good health. Some clones in this sample may be carry-over from other donors' samples. The CDR3 DNA follows: TGTGCCAGCAGTGAAGGTGTCGGTCAGCCCCAGCATTTT. Its protein is CASSEGVGQPQHF.